This T cell receptor beta chain was obtained from a study of T cell responses to AZD1222 COVID-19 vaccine. Using immunoSEQ multiplex PCR, the repertoire was profiled, and TCRdb retains in-frame clones only, with some absent. The table lists roughly 82,000 clones, about 88% of them singletons. Per the germline V gene, CDR1 is SGDLS and CDR2 is YYNGEE. The CDR3 runs to 12 residues. V shed 2 bases and J shed 3 bases, with 2 bases lying between them. V is TRBV9 and J is TRBJ2-2, with D unresolved. Source: peripheral blood, taken on day 0 of AZD1222 vaccination. The source of this sequence is an adult in good health. The CDR3 sequence is CASSVYTGELFF. The CDR3 DNA reads TGTGCCAGCAGCGTTTACACCGGGGAGCTGTTTTTT.